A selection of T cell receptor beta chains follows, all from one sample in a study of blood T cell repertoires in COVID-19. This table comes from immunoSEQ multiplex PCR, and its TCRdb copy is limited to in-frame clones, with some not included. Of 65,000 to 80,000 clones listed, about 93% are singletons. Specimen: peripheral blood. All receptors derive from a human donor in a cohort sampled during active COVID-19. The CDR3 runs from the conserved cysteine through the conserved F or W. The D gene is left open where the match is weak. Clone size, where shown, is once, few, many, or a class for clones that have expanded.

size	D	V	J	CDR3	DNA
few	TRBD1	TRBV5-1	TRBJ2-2	CASSQPGQGHTGELFF	TGCGCCAGCAGCCAACCGGGACAGGGACACACCGGGGAGCTGTTTTTT
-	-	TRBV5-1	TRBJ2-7	CASSQTRYEQYF	TGCGCCAGCAGTCAAACTAGGTACGAGCAGTACTTC
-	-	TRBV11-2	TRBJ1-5	CASSMGGGNQPQHF	TGTGCCAGCAGCATGGGGGGGGGCAATCAGCCCCAGCATTTT
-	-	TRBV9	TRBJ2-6	CASMTGAGANVLTF	TGTGCCAGCATGACGGGGGCTGGGGCCAACGTCCTGACTTTC
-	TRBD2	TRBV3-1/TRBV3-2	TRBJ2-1	CASSPMVAGGNNEQFF	TGTGCCAGCAGCCCGATGGTAGCGGGAGGTAACAATGAGCAGTTCTTC
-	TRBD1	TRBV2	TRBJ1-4	CASAYRGREFLEKLFF	TGTGCCAGCGCCTACAGGGGGCGAGAATTCTTGGAAAAACTGTTTTTT
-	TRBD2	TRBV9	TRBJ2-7	CASSPRLAPIYEQYF	TGTGCCAGCAGCCCTAGACTAGCGCCGATCTACGAGCAGTACTTC
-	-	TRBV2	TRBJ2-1	CASSPPLRNEQFF	TGTGCCAGCAGTCCCCCCTTGAGGAATGAGCAGTTCTTC
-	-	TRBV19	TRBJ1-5	CASSIRQGGEPQHF	TGTGCCAGTAGTATCAGGCAGGGTGGGGAGCCCCAGCATTTT
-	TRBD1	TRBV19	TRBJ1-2	CASQGWDRVDGYTF	TGTGCCAGTCAAGGTTGGGACAGGGTGGATGGCTACACCTTC
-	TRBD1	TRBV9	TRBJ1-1	CASSVVTGGGTEAFF	TGTGCCAGCAGCGTAGTGACAGGGGGTGGCACTGAAGCTTTCTTT
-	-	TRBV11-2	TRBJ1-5	CASSSQARQPQHF	TGTGCCAGCAGCTCCCAGGCGCGTCAGCCCCAGCATTTT
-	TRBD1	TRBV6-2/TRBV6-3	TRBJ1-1	CASSFPGQGVNTEAFF	TGTGCCAGCAGCTTCCCCGGACAGGGAGTTAACACTGAAGCTTTCTTT
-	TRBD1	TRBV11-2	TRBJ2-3	CASKSGTGFSTDTQYF	TGTGCCAGCAAATCCGGGACAGGATTTAGCACAGATACGCAGTATTTT
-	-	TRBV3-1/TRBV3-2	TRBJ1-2	CASVGGADYGYTF	TGTGCCAGCGTAGGGGGAGCCGACTATGGCTACACCTTC
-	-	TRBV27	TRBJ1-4	CASSGTWGKGHEKLFF	TGTGCCAGCAGCGGGACATGGGGGAAAGGGCATGAAAAACTGTTTTTT
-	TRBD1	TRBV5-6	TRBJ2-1	CASKIPGQPNEQFF	TGTGCCAGCAAGATACCGGGACAGCCGAATGAGCAGTTCTTC
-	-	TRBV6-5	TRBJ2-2	CASRAVGTGELFF	TGTGCCAGCAGAGCGGTCGGAACCGGGGAGCTGTTTTTT
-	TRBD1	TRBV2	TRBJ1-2	CASSRTGDDGYTF	TGTGCCAGCAGCAGGACAGGGGACGATGGCTACACCTTC
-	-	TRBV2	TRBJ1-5	CATQDARNQPQHF	TGTGCCACCCAGGATGCCCGCAATCAGCCCCAGCATTTT
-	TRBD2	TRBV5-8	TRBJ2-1	CASSLYSGGTYNEQFF	TGTGCCAGCAGCCTATATAGCGGGGGAACCTACAATGAGCAGTTCTTC
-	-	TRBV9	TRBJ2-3	CASSVLGLMTDTQYF	TGTGCCAGCAGCGTCCTGGGACTCATGACAGATACGCAGTATTTT
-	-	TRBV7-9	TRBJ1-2	CASSLGGSAYGYTF	TGTGCCAGCAGCTTAGGAGGGTCAGCCTATGGCTACACCTTC
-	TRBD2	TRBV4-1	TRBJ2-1	CASSTRGGVLYNEQFF	TGCGCCAGCAGTACTCGTGGGGGGGTCCTGTACAATGAGCAGTTCTTC
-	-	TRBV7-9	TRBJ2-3	CASRSGEMRGTDTQYF	TGTGCCAGCAGGTCCGGGGAGATGAGAGGCACAGATACGCAGTATTTT
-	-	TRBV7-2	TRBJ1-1	CASSLQGILTEAFF	TGTGCCAGCAGTTTGCAGGGTATATTGACTGAAGCTTTCTTT
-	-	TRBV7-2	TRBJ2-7	CASSLGGLWGPPEQYF	TGTGCCAGCAGCTTAGGGGGGCTGTGGGGGCCGCCCGAGCAGTACTTC
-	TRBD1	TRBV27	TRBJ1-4	CASSRREGAGEKLFF	TGTGCCAGCAGTCGCCGCGAGGGGGCTGGGGAAAAACTGTTTTTT
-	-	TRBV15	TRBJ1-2	CATSRDGPSNYGYTF	TGTGCCACCAGCAGAGATGGGCCATCTAACTATGGCTACACCTTC
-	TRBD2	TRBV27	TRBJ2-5	CASRTLATSGGWETQYF	TGTGCCAGCAGGACTCTCGCGACTAGCGGGGGCTGGGAGACCCAGTACTTC
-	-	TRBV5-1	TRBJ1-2	CASSTDSYGYTF	TGCGCCAGCAGCACCGACAGCTATGGCTACACCTTC
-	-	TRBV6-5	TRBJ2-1	CASSYSAGQSQFF	TGTGCCAGCAGTTACTCAGCAGGGCAAAGCCAGTTCTTC
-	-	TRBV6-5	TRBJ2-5	CASSYLIGVETQYF	TGTGCCAGCAGTTACTTAATAGGGGTCGAGACCCAGTACTTC
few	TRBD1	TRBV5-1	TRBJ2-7	CASRETGGSEQYF	TGCGCCAGCAGAGAGACAGGGGGCTCCGAGCAGTACTTC
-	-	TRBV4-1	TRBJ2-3	CASSQVSHTPGNTQYF	TGCGCCAGCAGCCAAGTTTCCCATACCCCGGGAAATACGCAGTATTTT
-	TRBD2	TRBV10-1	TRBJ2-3	CASSPGSGGSTDTQYF	TGCGCCAGCAGCCCGGGTAGCGGGGGAAGCACAGATACGCAGTATTTT
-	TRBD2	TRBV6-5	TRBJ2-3	CASSPGLGADTQYF	TGTGCCAGCAGTCCGGGACTAGGGGCAGATACGCAGTATTTT
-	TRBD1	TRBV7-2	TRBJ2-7	CASSLLQGAGEQYF	TGTGCCAGCAGCTTACTACAGGGGGCAGGCGAGCAGTACTTC
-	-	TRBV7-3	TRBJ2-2	CASSLFTGEAGTGELFF	TGTGCCAGCAGCTTATTTACAGGGGAGGCGGGCACCGGGGAGCTGTTTTTT
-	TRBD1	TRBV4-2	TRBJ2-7	CASSQVGGQESYEQYF	TGTGCCAGCAGCCAAGTCGGGGGACAGGAATCCTACGAGCAGTACTTC
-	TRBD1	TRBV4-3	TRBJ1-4	CASSPGQGITNEKLFF	TGCGCCAGCAGCCCAGGACAGGGGATAACTAATGAAAAACTGTTTTTT
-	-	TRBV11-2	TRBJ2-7	CASSSLAEGGPEQYF	TGTGCCAGCAGCTCCCTGGCGGAAGGAGGGCCCGAGCAGTACTTC
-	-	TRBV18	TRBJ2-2	CASSLNTGELFF	TGTGCCAGCTCACTAAACACCGGGGAGCTGTTTTTT
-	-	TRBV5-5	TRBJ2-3	CASSYPAGASTDTQYF	TGTGCCAGCAGCTATCCCGCGGGGGCCAGCACAGATACGCAGTATTTT
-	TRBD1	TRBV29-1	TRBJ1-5	CSVIWTGGSNQPQHF	TGCAGCGTGATCTGGACAGGGGGCAGCAATCAGCCCCAGCATTTT
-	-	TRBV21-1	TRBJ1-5	CASSKGQQNSNQPQHF	TGTGCCAGCAGCAAAGGACAGCAGAATAGCAATCAGCCCCAGCATTTT
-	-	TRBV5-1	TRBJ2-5	CASSLAIGVGETQYF	TGCGCCAGCAGCTTGGCCATCGGGGTGGGGGAGACCCAGTACTTC
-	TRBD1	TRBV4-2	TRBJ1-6	CASSQDSGGFYNSPLHF	TGTGCCAGCAGCCAAGATTCAGGGGGATTCTATAATTCACCCCTCCACTTT